Listed below are T cell receptor beta chains from one sample, sequenced in a study of T cell responses to AZD1222 COVID-19 vaccine. Clones were sequenced by immunoSEQ multiplex PCR, and TCRdb holds only the in-frame ones, with some missing. There are more than 85,000 clones in the sample; around 83% occur only once, and about 5% lies in the top ten. The specimen was peripheral blood, collected on day 0 of AZD1222 vaccination. The source of these receptors is an adult in good health. The CDR3 runs from the conserved cysteine through the conserved F or W. The D gene is left open where the match is weak. For some rows the clone size is stated as once, few or many, or as a class when expanded; others skip it.

V gene: TRBV9; D gene: TRBD2; clone size: .; J gene: TRBJ2-1; CDR3 DNA: TGTGCCAGCAGCGTAGCTGGGGGGGAGGTCCATGAGCAGTTCTTC; CDR3 protein: CASSVAGGEVHEQFF
V gene: TRBV4-1; D gene: TRBD2; clone size: .; J gene: TRBJ2-1; CDR3 DNA: TGCGCCAGCAGTCAACTAGCGAGCCACAATGAGCAGTTCTTC; CDR3 protein: CASSQLASHNEQFF
V gene: TRBV4-2; D gene: .; clone size: .; J gene: TRBJ1-3; CDR3 DNA: TGTGCCAGCAGCCAAGATCCCGGGAGCGGAAACACCATATATTTT; CDR3 protein: CASSQDPGSGNTIYF
V gene: TRBV19; D gene: .; clone size: few; J gene: TRBJ1-1; CDR3 DNA: TGTGCCAGTAGTATAGGGTCACAGATGAACACTGAAGCTTTCTTT; CDR3 protein: CASSIGSQMNTEAFF
V gene: TRBV19; D gene: .; clone size: .; J gene: TRBJ2-7; CDR3 DNA: TGTGCCAGTACCATAGGGGTATCCCCCGAATACGAGCAGTACTTC; CDR3 protein: CASTIGVSPEYEQYF
V gene: TRBV14; D gene: .; clone size: .; J gene: TRBJ2-7; CDR3 DNA: TGTGCCAGCAGCCGCCCGGGGTATTGGTACGAGCAGTACTTC; CDR3 protein: CASSRPGYWYEQYF
V gene: TRBV4-3; D gene: .; clone size: few; J gene: TRBJ1-4; CDR3 DNA: TGCGCCAGCAGCCGGGACGGGAGGAAGGATGAAAAACTGTTTTTT; CDR3 protein: CASSRDGRKDEKLFF
V gene: TRBV7-3; D gene: .; clone size: once; J gene: TRBJ2-7; CDR3 DNA: TGTGCCAGCAGCCCCGGAAGGACCTACGAGCAGTACTTC; CDR3 protein: CASSPGRTYEQYF
V gene: TRBV11-3; D gene: .; clone size: once; J gene: TRBJ2-1; CDR3 DNA: TGTGCCAGCAGCTCCACCAACAATGAGCAGTTCTTC; CDR3 protein: CASSSTNNEQFF
V gene: TRBV28; D gene: .; clone size: .; J gene: TRBJ2-5; CDR3 DNA: TGTGCCAGCAGCCGGGCAGGGACCGTGAAGACCCAGTACTTC; CDR3 protein: CASSRAGTVKTQYF
V gene: TRBV6-5; D gene: .; clone size: .; J gene: TRBJ2-6; CDR3 DNA: TGTGCCAGCAGTTACTCGATGGAGGTTGGGGCCAACGTCCTGACTTTC; CDR3 protein: CASSYSMEVGANVLTF
V gene: TRBV5-6; D gene: .; clone size: .; J gene: TRBJ1-4; CDR3 DNA: TGTGCCAGCAGCTTGGCCGGTGCAACTAATGAAAAACTGTTTTTT; CDR3 protein: CASSLAGATNEKLFF
V gene: TRBV7-2; D gene: .; clone size: .; J gene: TRBJ2-1; CDR3 DNA: TGTGCCAGCAGCCCGGTAGGGGGTAGCTACAATGAGCAGTTCTTC; CDR3 protein: CASSPVGGSYNEQFF
V gene: TRBV28; D gene: TRBD2; clone size: once; J gene: TRBJ2-1; CDR3 DNA: TGTGCCAGCAGGGAAAGCGGGAGTACCACAAATGAGCAGTTCTTC; CDR3 protein: CASRESGSTTNEQFF
V gene: TRBV29-1; D gene: .; clone size: .; J gene: TRBJ2-3; CDR3 DNA: TGCAGCGTCGGCCTCACAGATACGCAGTATTTT; CDR3 protein: CSVGLTDTQYF
V gene: TRBV25-1; D gene: .; clone size: .; J gene: TRBJ2-1; CDR3 DNA: TGTGCCAGCAGTGACTTTATAACAGGCGGGTCCTACAATGAGCAGTTCTTC; CDR3 protein: CASSDFITGGSYNEQFF
V gene: TRBV4-1; D gene: .; clone size: .; J gene: TRBJ2-3; CDR3 DNA: TGCGCCAGCAGCCAAGTGGGTTTGTTGGGCACAGATACGCAGTATTTT; CDR3 protein: CASSQVGLLGTDTQYF
V gene: TRBV5-4; D gene: TRBD1; clone size: .; J gene: TRBJ2-7; CDR3 DNA: TGTGCCAGCAGCTCGAACCCGGGACAGGGTGGTCACGAGCAGTACTTC; CDR3 protein: CASSSNPGQGGHEQYF
V gene: TRBV2; D gene: TRBD1; clone size: once; J gene: TRBJ1-4; CDR3 DNA: TGTGCCAGCAGTGCACAGGGGCCGGAAAAACTGTTTTTT; CDR3 protein: CASSAQGPEKLFF
V gene: TRBV28; D gene: TRBD1; clone size: .; J gene: TRBJ1-2; CDR3 DNA: TGTGCCAGCACCCAATTTATCGGGACAGCCGGCTACACCTTC; CDR3 protein: CASTQFIGTAGYTF
V gene: TRBV7-2; D gene: TRBD1; clone size: .; J gene: TRBJ1-3; CDR3 DNA: TGTGCCAGCAGCTTATATGTCGGGACAGCGTACTCTGGAAACACCATATATTTT; CDR3 protein: CASSLYVGTAYSGNTIYF
V gene: TRBV4-2; D gene: .; clone size: .; J gene: TRBJ2-3; CDR3 DNA: TGTGCCAGCAGCGAGGGGGGGAGGAGCACAGATACGCAGTATTTT; CDR3 protein: CASSEGGRSTDTQYF
V gene: TRBV6-6; D gene: .; clone size: .; J gene: TRBJ2-7; CDR3 DNA: TGTGCCAGCAGTTACCCAGAGGGGGGGACCTACGAGCAGTACTTC; CDR3 protein: CASSYPEGGTYEQYF
V gene: TRBV14; D gene: TRBD1; clone size: .; J gene: TRBJ2-7; CDR3 DNA: TGTGCCAGCAGCCGGTTGACCACAGGGGGCGTGGACGAGCAGTACTTC; CDR3 protein: CASSRLTTGGVDEQYF
V gene: TRBV19; D gene: TRBD1; clone size: .; J gene: TRBJ1-5; CDR3 DNA: TGTGCCAGTAGTACCCAGGTCTCCAGGACAGGGGAAAATCAGCCCCAGCATTTT; CDR3 protein: CASSTQVSRTGENQPQHF
V gene: TRBV5-1; D gene: .; clone size: once; J gene: TRBJ2-2; CDR3 DNA: TGCGCCAGCACCCAAGACGCGAACACCGGGGAGCTGTTTTTT; CDR3 protein: CASTQDANTGELFF
V gene: TRBV4-3; D gene: TRBD1; clone size: .; J gene: TRBJ1-4; CDR3 DNA: TGCGCCAGCAGCCAAGGAATCACCGGAACAGGGGCGGGTGAAAAACTGTTTTTT; CDR3 protein: CASSQGITGTGAGEKLFF
V gene: TRBV27; D gene: .; clone size: few; J gene: TRBJ1-4; CDR3 DNA: TGTGCCAGCAGTCCGGGGACGAGAAAACTGTTTTTT; CDR3 protein: CASSPGTRKLFF
V gene: TRBV2; D gene: .; clone size: few; J gene: TRBJ1-1; CDR3 DNA: TGTGCCAGCAGGGCCTCGTGGGGGGGGCCCACTGAAGCTTTCTTT; CDR3 protein: CASRASWGGPTEAFF
V gene: TRBV5-4; D gene: .; clone size: .; J gene: TRBJ1-4; CDR3 DNA: TGTGCCAGCAGCCAACAGAGCTCTAATGAAAAACTGTTTTTT; CDR3 protein: CASSQQSSNEKLFF
V gene: TRBV24-1; D gene: TRBD1; clone size: .; J gene: TRBJ2-1; CDR3 DNA: TGTGCCACCAGTGATAACCGGGACAGGGTCTATGGTGAGCAGTTCTTC; CDR3 protein: CATSDNRDRVYGEQFF
V gene: TRBV3-1/TRBV3-2; D gene: .; clone size: .; J gene: TRBJ1-5; CDR3 DNA: TGTGCCAGCAGCTACCGGAATCAGCCCCAGCATTTT; CDR3 protein: CASSYRNQPQHF
V gene: TRBV29-1; D gene: .; clone size: .; J gene: TRBJ2-2; CDR3 DNA: TGCAGCGTTGAATTAGGCTACACCGGGGAGCTGTTTTTT; CDR3 protein: CSVELGYTGELFF
V gene: TRBV2; D gene: .; clone size: .; J gene: TRBJ1-4; CDR3 DNA: TGTGCCAGCAGTGAAGCGTCTCGGGTGGGAGGTGAAAAACTGTTTTTT; CDR3 protein: CASSEASRVGGEKLFF
V gene: TRBV6-5; D gene: TRBD1; clone size: .; J gene: TRBJ1-2; CDR3 DNA: TGTGCCAGCAGTTACCCCAAAGGGGGCACCTATGGCTACACCTTC; CDR3 protein: CASSYPKGGTYGYTF
V gene: TRBV10-3; D gene: .; clone size: .; J gene: TRBJ2-1; CDR3 DNA: TGTGCCATCAAGGACGACGTGAAGCCTTACAATGAGCAGTTCTTC; CDR3 protein: CAIKDDVKPYNEQFF
V gene: TRBV5-5; D gene: .; clone size: .; J gene: TRBJ2-3; CDR3 DNA: TGTGCCAGCACCCCGCCCGGGACACAACAAAGGACAGATACGCAGTATTTT; CDR3 protein: CASTPPGTQQRTDTQYF
V gene: TRBV15; D gene: .; clone size: .; J gene: TRBJ2-5; CDR3 DNA: TGTGCCACCAGCAGAGATAGGGGGGTCGCGGCCCAGTACTTC; CDR3 protein: CATSRDRGVAAQYF
V gene: TRBV7-9; D gene: TRBD1; clone size: .; J gene: TRBJ2-2; CDR3 DNA: TGTGCCAGCAGGAGGGACAGGGGCACCGGGGAGCTGTTTTTT; CDR3 protein: CASRRDRGTGELFF
V gene: TRBV28; D gene: .; clone size: .; J gene: TRBJ1-3; CDR3 DNA: TGTGCCAGCAGCCCACCCCTCTCTGGAAACACCATATATTTT; CDR3 protein: CASSPPLSGNTIYF
V gene: TRBV4-1; D gene: .; clone size: .; J gene: TRBJ2-3; CDR3 DNA: TGCGCCAGCAGCCAAGAACCGGGGCTAAGCACAGATACGCAGTATTTT; CDR3 protein: CASSQEPGLSTDTQYF
V gene: TRBV5-6; D gene: .; clone size: .; J gene: TRBJ2-1; CDR3 DNA: TGTGCCAGCAGCTTGTTTCCCGCCTACAATGAGCAGTTCTTC; CDR3 protein: CASSLFPAYNEQFF
V gene: TRBV6-5; D gene: .; clone size: .; J gene: TRBJ1-3; CDR3 DNA: TGTGCCAGCGGGTTGGGCGTAAACACCATATATTTT; CDR3 protein: CASGLGVNTIYF
V gene: TRBV7-2; D gene: .; clone size: .; J gene: TRBJ2-7; CDR3 DNA: TGTGCCAGCAGCTTAGTGCAGGGCCCCAAATACGAGCAGTACTTC; CDR3 protein: CASSLVQGPKYEQYF
V gene: TRBV19; D gene: .; clone size: .; J gene: TRBJ1-2; CDR3 DNA: TGTGCCAGTAGTATAGAGGCAGGAAGCTACACCTTC; CDR3 protein: CASSIEAGSYTF
V gene: TRBV7-8; D gene: TRBD2; clone size: .; J gene: TRBJ2-2; CDR3 DNA: TGTGCCAGCAGCTTAGTGGGCGGGGGGCATAACACCGGGGAGCTGTTTTTT; CDR3 protein: CASSLVGGGHNTGELFF
V gene: TRBV7-9; D gene: .; clone size: once; J gene: TRBJ2-1; CDR3 DNA: TGTGCCAGCAGCTTCCAGGGACCCTCGCAGTTCTTC; CDR3 protein: CASSFQGPSQFF
V gene: TRBV4-2; D gene: .; clone size: .; J gene: TRBJ1-4; CDR3 DNA: TGTGCCAGCAGCCAAGCCGCCGGAGCAACTAATGAAAAACTGTTTTTT; CDR3 protein: CASSQAAGATNEKLFF
V gene: TRBV9; D gene: TRBD1; clone size: .; J gene: TRBJ1-6; CDR3 DNA: TGTGCCAGCAGCGTAGACGGGACAGTTTCACCCCTCCACTTT; CDR3 protein: CASSVDGTVSPLHF
V gene: TRBV28; D gene: TRBD1; clone size: .; J gene: TRBJ1-5; CDR3 DNA: TGTGCCAGCAGTCCAGGGGGACCCCAGCCCCAGCATTTT; CDR3 protein: CASSPGGPQPQHF
V gene: TRBV4-2; D gene: .; clone size: .; J gene: TRBJ2-7; CDR3 DNA: TGTGCCAGCAGCCAAGCGGGAATCTCCTACGAGCAGTACTTC; CDR3 protein: CASSQAGISYEQYF
V gene: TRBV6-5; D gene: .; clone size: .; J gene: TRBJ2-6; CDR3 DNA: TGTGCCAGCAGACCCAGGGTTTCTGGGGCCAACGTCCTGACTTTC; CDR3 protein: CASRPRVSGANVLTF
V gene: TRBV3-1/TRBV3-2; D gene: .; clone size: .; J gene: TRBJ1-1; CDR3 DNA: TGTGCCAGCAGCCAGGCCTCTTTGAACACTGAAGCTTTCTTT; CDR3 protein: CASSQASLNTEAFF
V gene: TRBV2; D gene: .; clone size: .; J gene: TRBJ2-7; CDR3 DNA: TGTGCCAGCAGTGTAAACCTCGGCATGAACAGAGGGTACTACGAGCAGTACTTC; CDR3 protein: CASSVNLGMNRGYYEQYF